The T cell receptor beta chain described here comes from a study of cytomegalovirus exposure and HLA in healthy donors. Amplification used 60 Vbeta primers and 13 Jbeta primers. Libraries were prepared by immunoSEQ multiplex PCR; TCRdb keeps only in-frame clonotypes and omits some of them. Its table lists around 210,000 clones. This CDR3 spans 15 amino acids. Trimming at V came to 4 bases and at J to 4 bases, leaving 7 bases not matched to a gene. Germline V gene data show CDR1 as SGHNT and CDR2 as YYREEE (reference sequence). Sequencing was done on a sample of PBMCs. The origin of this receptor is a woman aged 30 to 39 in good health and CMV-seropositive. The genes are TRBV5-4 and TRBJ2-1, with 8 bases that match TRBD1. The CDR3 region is CASSAADRVYNEQFF. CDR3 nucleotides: TGTGCCAGCAGCGCCGCGGACAGGGTGTACAATGAGCAGTTCTTC.